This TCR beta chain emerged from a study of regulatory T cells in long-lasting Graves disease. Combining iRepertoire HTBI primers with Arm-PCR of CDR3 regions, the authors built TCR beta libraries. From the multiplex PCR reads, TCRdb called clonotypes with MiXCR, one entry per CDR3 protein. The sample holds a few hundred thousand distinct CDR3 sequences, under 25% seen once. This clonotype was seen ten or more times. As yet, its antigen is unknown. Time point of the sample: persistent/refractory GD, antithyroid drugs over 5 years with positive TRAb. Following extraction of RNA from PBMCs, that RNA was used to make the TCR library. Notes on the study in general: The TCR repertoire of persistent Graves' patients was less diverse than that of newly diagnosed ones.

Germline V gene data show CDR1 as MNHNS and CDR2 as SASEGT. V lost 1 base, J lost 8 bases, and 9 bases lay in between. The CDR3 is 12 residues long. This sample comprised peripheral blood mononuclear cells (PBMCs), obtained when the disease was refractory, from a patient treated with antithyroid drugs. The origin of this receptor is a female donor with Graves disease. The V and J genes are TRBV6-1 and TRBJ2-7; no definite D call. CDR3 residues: CASSEVGVQQYF. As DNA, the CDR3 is TGTGCCAGCAGTGAAGTTGGGGTGCAGCAGTACTTC.